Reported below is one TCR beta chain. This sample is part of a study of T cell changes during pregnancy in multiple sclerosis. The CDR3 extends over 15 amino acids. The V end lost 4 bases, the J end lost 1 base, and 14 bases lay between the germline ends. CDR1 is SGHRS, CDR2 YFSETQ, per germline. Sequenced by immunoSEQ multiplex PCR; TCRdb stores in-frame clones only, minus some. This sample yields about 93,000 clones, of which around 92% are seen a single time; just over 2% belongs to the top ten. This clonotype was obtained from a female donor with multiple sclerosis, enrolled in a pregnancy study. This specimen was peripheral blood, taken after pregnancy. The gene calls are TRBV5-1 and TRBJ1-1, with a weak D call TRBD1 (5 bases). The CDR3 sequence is CASSPMGRENTEAFF. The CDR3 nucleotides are TGCGCCAGCAGCCCTATGGGCAGGGAGAACACTGAAGCTTTCTTT.